The 5 T cell receptor beta chains in this list originate from one sample, sequenced in a study of Ad26.COV2.S vaccination and SARS-CoV-2 variants. Method: immunoSEQ multiplex PCR; TCRdb's copy keeps in-frame clones and lacks some. This table has around 310,000 clones, 85% to 90% appearing once. Documented treatment: around 19 received Ad26.COV2.S at low or high dose, single or two shots; 5 received placebo; per-sample allocation not given. Day 63 after the first injection of vaccine or placebo was the sampling time. This specimen was peripheral blood, taken in a trial of Ad26.COV2.S vaccine versus placebo. Every receptor here comes from a person aged 18-65 years who received the Ad26.COV2.S COVID-19 vaccine or a placebo.

The rearrangement links TRBV7-3 to TRBJ1-1, with 12 bases identical to TRBD1. The germline V gene encodes CDR1 SGHTA and CDR2 FQGTGA. V lost 2 bases to trimming and J lost 4 bases; unmatched junction nucleotides: 14. The CDR3 contains 19 residues. CDR3 sequence: CASSLSHSGTGGFGTEAFF. The CDR3 nucleotides are TGTGCCAGCAGCTTATCCCACTCAGGGACAGGGGGCTTCGGCACTGAAGCTTTCTTT. The full variable domain, with the rest looked up from reference TRBV7-3 and TRBJ1-1, is GAGVSQTPSNKVTEKGKYVELRCDPISGHTALYWYRQSLGQGPEFLIYFQGTGAADDSGLPNDRFFAVRPEGSVSTLKIQRTERGDSAVYLCASSLSHSGTGGFGTEAFFGQGTRLTVV.

This chain connects TRBV6-6 to TRBJ1-3; D call uncertain. CDR3 length: 14 residues. Germline V CDR1 and CDR2: MNHNY, SVGAGI (reference sequence). Trimming removed 1 base from V and 4 bases from J, with 8 bases in between. The CDR3: CASSYLAIGNTIYF. The CDR3 nucleotides are TGTGCCAGCAGTTACTTAGCCATCGGAAACACCATATATTTT.

There are a few counts of this clone. The J gene is TRBJ1-4, the V gene TRBV11-2; possibly TRBD1 for D (6 bases). Trimming removed 4 bases at V and 6 bases at J, with 18 bases between. In germline, CDR1 is SGHAT, CDR2 FQNNGV. The CDR3 is made up of 16 amino acids. The CDR3 here is CASSSDRTVWDEKLFF. CDR3 DNA sequence: TGTGCCAGCAGCTCGGACCGGACAGTGTGGGATGAAAAACTGTTTTTT.

V gene TRBV10-3 combines with J gene TRBJ2-7; 7 positions match TRBD1. CDR3 length: 16 amino acids. CDR1 is ENHRY, CDR2 SYGVKD, per germline. J lost 10 bases, V lost 0 bases, and 15 bases had no gene match. DNA of the CDR3: TGTGCCATCAGTGAGTCGAGAGGGACAGATCACGTAAGTCAGTACTTC. It codes for CAISESRGTDHVSQYF.

J is TRBJ2-1 and V is TRBV7-9; the D gene is possibly TRBD2 (5 bases). V was trimmed by 2 bases and J by 8 bases, leaving 10 bases between them. Germline CDR1 and CDR2: SEHNR and FQNEAQ (reference sequence). This CDR3 comprises 13 residues. The CDR3 region has the DNA TGTGCCAGCAGCTTACCGGGGAGAGATGAGCAGTTCTTC. This codes for CASSLPGRDEQFF. The whole variable domain, remainder taken from reference TRBV7-9 and TRBJ2-1, is DTGVSQNPRHKITKRGQNVTFRCDPISEHNRLYWYRQTLGQGPEFLTYFQNEAQLEKSRLLSDRFSAERPKGSFSTLEIQRTEQGDSAMYLCASSLPGRDEQFFGPGTRLTVL.